This entry lists 31 T cell receptor beta chains sequenced from one sample in a study of blood T cells in healthy people across ages (dated by TCRdb to between 2014 and 2017). Libraries were built with 5' RACE. TCRdb records Illumina HiSeq 2500 as the sequencer. A second PCR of roughly 6 to 11 cycles was run with a J-beta primer mix and a sample-barcoded 5' primer. TCRdb redid the processing of the public reads, applying fastp at Q25 and MiXCR, and retained in-frame beta chains. Each CDR3 protein appears once, grouped with its most common genes and DNA. The sample data list 1.5 million to 2 million distinct CDR3 sequences, and about 50% of these were observed just once. The ten largest clonotypes hold around 2.1% of the sample. Sequencing was carried out using blood. These receptors originate from a woman aged 40 to 50 in good health.

The V and J genes are TRBV5-6 and TRBJ1-2; D might be TRBD1 (5 bases). The CDR3 length is 14 residues. In germline, CDR1 is SGHDT, CDR2 YYEEEE. V was cut by 4 bases and J by 2 bases, with 12 bases left in between. The CDR3 sequence is CASSAAGTNYGYTF. For the CDR3, the DNA is TGTGCCAGCAGCGCGGCCGGGACGAACTATGGCTACACCTTC.

The J gene is TRBJ2-3, the V gene TRBV7-2; D call uncertain. The germline V gene has CDR1 SGHTA and CDR2 FQGNSA. The V and J ends lost 5 bases and 6 bases respectively, with 9 bases between them. The CDR3 has 12 residues. CDR3 bases: TGTGCCAGCAGCCATCTTCGGGATACGCAGTATTTT. This encodes CASSHLRDTQYF.

The chain combines TRBV29-1 with TRBJ1-1; D gene uncertain. The CDR3 is made up of 14 amino acids. Trimming cost V 7 bases and J 1 base, with 16 bases left between them. Germline CDR1 SQVTM, CDR2 ANQGSEA. For the CDR3, the DNA is TGCAGCGGTCCCCCCCGGGCACAGAACACTGAAGCTTTCTTT. It encodes CSGPPRAQNTEAFF.

This rearrangement joins TRBV4-3 to TRBJ1-2; a weak D match, TRBD1 (5 bases). V was pared by 0 bases and J by 4 bases, with 9 bases between. CDR1 LGHNA and CDR2 YSLEER come from the germline V gene. There are 14 residues in the CDR3. CDR3 bases: TGCGCCAGCAGCCAAGAGCAGGGAGTCTATGGCTACACCTTC. Translation: CASSQEQGVYGYTF.

V gene TRBV28 combines with J gene TRBJ1-6; perhaps TRBD1 as D (5 bases). CDR3 length: 12 residues. With 6 bases removed from V and 15 bases from J, the gap between germline ends came to 15 bases. Germline CDR1 MDHEN, CDR2 SYDVKM. The CDR3 here is CASSHLEGRLHF. The CDR3 region has the DNA TGTGCCAGCAGCCACCTGGAGGGGCGCCTCCACTTT.

This clonotype was detected only a few times. The chain is built from TRBV29-1 and TRBJ2-7, with 8 bases that match TRBD1. CDR3 length equals 11 residues. Germline CDR1 is SQVTM and CDR2 is ANQGSEA. V dropped 2 bases and J dropped 9; count of bases not matched to a gene: 3. The CDR3 reads CSVESQGAQYF. CDR3 coding DNA: TGCAGCGTTGAATCCCAGGGGGCGCAGTACTTC.

The J gene is TRBJ2-1, the V gene TRBV20-1; 8 bases are a match to TRBD2. The trim removed 0 bases at V and 9 bases at J, leaving 16 bases unmatched. The CDR3 is made up of 17 amino acids. CDR1 is DFQATT, CDR2 SNEGSKA, per germline (reference sequence). The CDR3 nucleotides read TGCAGTGCTAGAGAAGGGGAGGCGGCTAGCGGGTGGGCTGAGCAGTTCTTC. Translation: CSAREGEAASGWAEQFF.

The chain employs TRBV5-1 and TRBJ2-1, with 9 bases matching TRBD1. V lost 4 bases and J lost 0; bases outside the gene matches: 8. CDR1 SGHRS and CDR2 YFSETQ come from the germline V gene. The CDR3 sequence is 17 residues long. CDR3 in amino acids: CASSPGTGIPSYNEQFF. DNA of the CDR3: TGCGCCAGCAGCCCCGGGACAGGGATTCCCTCCTACAATGAGCAGTTCTTC.

The table lists this clonotype with a few counts. This chain links TRBV4-2 with TRBJ2-4, with a weak D call TRBD1 (5 bases). Trimming cost V 1 base and J 10 bases, with 17 bases left between them. The CDR3 consists of 15 residues. Germline CDR1 is LGHNA and CDR2 is YNFKEQ. The CDR3 spells CASSQVVGQGGIQYF. The CDR3 DNA reads TGTGCCAGCAGCCAAGTTGTCGGGCAGGGTGGGATTCAGTACTTC.

This clonotype was seen a handful of times. The gene calls are TRBV4-3 and TRBJ2-7; the D gene is possibly TRBD1 (6 bases). The CDR3 runs 15 residues. Trimming pared 4 bases from V and 1 base from J, leaving 14 bases between. From germline, CDR1 is LGHNA and CDR2 YSLEER. CDR3 sequence: CASSLSKTGSYEQYF. In DNA form, the CDR3 reads TGCGCCAGCAGCCTATCGAAGACAGGTTCCTACGAGCAGTACTTC.

The chain couples TRBV9 to TRBJ1-1; 9 nucleotides line up with TRBD1. The J segment lost 8 bases and the V segment lost 3 bases, leaving 11 bases of the junction unmatched. The CDR3 loop spans 15 amino acids. Looked up from germline, CDR1 is SGDLS and CDR2 is YYNGEE. DNA of the CDR3: TGTGCCAGCAGCGCCCCCGGGACAGGGCCTACAGAAGCTTTCTTT. The encoded protein is CASSAPGTGPTEAFF.

J is TRBJ1-1 and V is TRBV20-1, with D perhaps matching TRBD1 (5 bases). The CDR3 spans 12 residues. The germline V and J ends were trimmed by 3 bases and 4 bases, with 9 bases remaining between them. CDR1 and CDR2 (germline): DFQATT, SNEGSKA (reference sequence). CDR3: CSASDSSTEAFF. CDR3 nucleotides: TGCAGTGCTAGCGACAGTTCCACTGAAGCTTTCTTT.

V is TRBV5-1 and J is TRBJ2-3; TRBD2 matches at 7 bases. The germline CDR1 and CDR2 sequences are SGHRS and YFSETQ. The CDR3 totals 15 residues. J lost 5 bases, V lost 3 bases, and 9 bases had no gene match. The CDR3 spells CASSWGGGGGDTQYF. The CDR3 DNA is TGCGCCAGCAGCTGGGGTGGCGGGGGTGGAGATACGCAGTATTTT.

This clonotype has more than one count but fewer than ten. The chain uses TRBV20-1 and TRBJ1-5; D is perhaps TRBD1 (6 bases). Germline V lookup: CDR1 DFQATT, CDR2 SNEGSKA (reference sequence). This CDR3 is 14 amino acids long. Deletions cut 0 bases from V and 2 bases from J, with 8 bases between. The CDR3 is CSAREGGGNQPQHF. For the CDR3, the DNA is TGCAGTGCTAGAGAAGGGGGTGGCAATCAGCCCCAGCATTTT.

V and J are TRBV20-1 and TRBJ2-3, with 11 bases fitting TRBD2. The J segment lost 4 bases and the V segment lost 4 bases, leaving 22 bases of the junction unmatched. Germline CDR1 is DFQATT and CDR2 is SNEGSKA (reference sequence). This CDR3 has 20 amino acids. CDR3 DNA sequence: TGCAGTGCTACATTTCAAGTTTTTAGCGGGGGGGCGTTCGAGTCAGATACGCAGTATTTT. Amino acid sequence: CSATFQVFSGGAFESDTQYF.

The rearrangement uses TRBV6-2 or TRBV6-3 and TRBJ2-7; 10 nucleotides line up with TRBD1. Germline CDR1 is MNHEY and CDR2 is SVGEGT. This CDR3 contains 14 residues. J lost 2 bases, V lost 8 bases, and 6 bases had no gene match. CDR3 sequence (DNA): TGTGCCAGCGAACTAGACAGGGGGCCCTACGAGCAGTACTTC. Its translation is CASELDRGPYEQYF.

This clonotype came up a few times. The rearrangement links TRBV27 to TRBJ2-1; TRBD2 agrees at 8 bases. Germline loops: CDR1 MNHEY, CDR2 SMNVEV (reference sequence). The CDR3 has 13 residues. With V trimmed by 6 bases and J by 3 bases, 1 base remained unmatched. The CDR3 coding sequence is TGTGCCAGCAGGGGACTAGGCTACAATGAGCAGTTCTTC. This gives the protein CASRGLGYNEQFF.

The rearrangement uses TRBV3-1 and TRBJ2-7, with D uncertain. V gave up 1 base and J gave up 9 bases, with 10 bases separating them. From germline, CDR1 is LGHDT and CDR2 YNNKEL (reference sequence). The CDR3 is made up of 12 amino acids. CDR3 nucleotides: TGTGCCAGCAGCCAAGGGGTTTGGGGGCAGTACTTC. This translates into CASSQGVWGQYF.

The chain employs TRBV20-1 and TRBJ1-1; maybe TRBD1 (6 bases). The CDR3 totals 16 residues. CDR1 is DFQATT, CDR2 SNEGSKA, per germline (reference sequence). The V and J ends lost 1 base and 6 bases respectively, with 21 bases between them. The CDR3 reads CSARVVAGAMAAEAFF. The CDR3 nucleotides are TGCAGTGCTAGAGTGGTCGCAGGGGCGATGGCGGCTGAAGCTTTCTTT.

The rearrangement links TRBV20-1 to TRBJ1-6; 10 nucleotides agree with TRBD1. This CDR3 spans 13 amino acids. Per the germline V gene, CDR1 is DFQATT and CDR2 is SNEGSKA (reference sequence). V trimming: 3 bases; J trimming: 9 bases; junction bases outside the gene matches: 2. The CDR3 sequence: CSARGTGVSPLHF. The CDR3 bases are TGCAGTGCTAGGGGGACAGGGGTTTCACCCCTCCACTTT.

The rearrangement joins TRBV29-1 to TRBJ1-1, with D tentatively TRBD1 (6 bases). The germline V and J ends were trimmed by 7 bases and 1 base, with 10 bases remaining between them. The CDR3 length is 12 residues. The germline CDR1 and CDR2 sequences are SQVTM and ANQGSEA. CDR3 protein: CSGGHPNTEAFF. Here the CDR3 DNA reads TGCAGCGGGGGACACCCGAACACTGAAGCTTTCTTT.

This chain connects TRBV7-6 to TRBJ2-5, with 10 bases identical to TRBD1. CDR3 length equals 17 residues. V was clipped by 1 base and J by 4 bases; unmatched bases: 9. The germline CDR1 and CDR2 sequences are SGHVS and FNYEAQ. CDR3 DNA: TGTGCCAGCAGCTTAGGTACCGGACAGGGGGGTTTAGAGACCCAGTACTTC. Translation: CASSLGTGQGGLETQYF. The full variable domain, completed using reference TRBV7-6 and TRBJ2-5, is GAGVSQSPRYKVTKRGQDVALRCDPISGHVSLYWYRQALGQGPEFLTYFNYEAQQDKSGLPNDRFSAERPEGSISTLTIQRTEQRDSAMYRCASSLGTGQGGLETQYFGPGTRLLVL.

The V call is TRBV4-1, the J call TRBJ2-2; D is undetermined. V was trimmed by 6 bases and J by 6 bases, leaving 11 bases between them. CDR1 and CDR2 (germline): MGHRA, YSYEKL. The CDR3 covers 13 residues. The CDR3 here is CASSLIGAGELFF. The CDR3 DNA reads TGCGCCAGCAGTTTAATCGGTGCCGGGGAGCTGTTTTTT.

The chain has TRBV20-1 and TRBJ2-1; 7 bases are shared with TRBD2. The CDR3 totals 15 residues. Per germline, CDR1 DFQATT and CDR2 SNEGSKA (reference sequence). V gave up 0 bases and J gave up 3 bases; unmatched junction bases: 5. The CDR3 nucleotides read TGCAGTGCTAGAGATCCGCCTAGCGGCTACAATGAGCAGTTCTTC. Translating gives CSARDPPSGYNEQFF.

This sequence joins TRBV7-2 and TRBJ1-1, with D possibly TRBD1 on 5 matching bases. This CDR3 comprises 16 residues. Between the trimmed V and J ends, which lost 3 bases and 0 bases, there was a span of 14 bases. The germline V gene encodes CDR1 SGHTA and CDR2 FQGNSA. The CDR3 protein is CASSFYKGRLNTEAFF. The CDR3 DNA follows: TGTGCCAGCAGCTTTTACAAGGGGCGACTGAACACTGAAGCTTTCTTT.

This clonotype was seen only once. The CDR3 reads CATVPGGQGRLAKNIQYF. The CDR3 bases are TGTGCCACCGTCCCCGGGGGACAGGGTCGGTTGGCCAAAAACATTCAGTACTTC. The rearrangement joins TRBV28 to TRBJ2-7, with 9 bases matching TRBD1. The closer fit of TRBJ2-4 to the DNA end suggests the J call may be wrong. The germline V gene has CDR1 MDHEN and CDR2 SYDVKM. The CDR3 sequence is 18 residues long.

This clonotype has just a few counts. This chain connects TRBV2 to TRBJ2-4; 9 bases are a match to TRBD1. Looked up from germline, CDR1 is SNHLY and CDR2 is FYNNEI. The J segment lost 2 bases and the V segment lost 10 bases, leaving 12 bases of the junction unmatched. This CDR3 spans 16 amino acids. DNA for the CDR3: TGTGCCATCTCTCCTTACAGGGGGCTGACCAAAAACATTCAGTACTTC. Its translation: CAISPYRGLTKNIQYF.

This clonotype was found a few times. The rearrangement links TRBV28 to TRBJ2-3; no reliable D call. Germline CDR1 MDHEN, CDR2 SYDVKM. This CDR3 is 12 amino acids long. V shed 1 base and J shed 11 bases, with 10 bases lying between them. CDR3: CASSLLGYRQYF. The CDR3 DNA is TGTGCCAGCAGTTTATTAGGGTATAGGCAGTATTTT. Combining the CDR3 with reference TRBV28 and TRBJ2-3 gives the whole variable domain DVKVTQSSRYLVKRTGEKVFLECVQDMDHENMFWYRQDPGLGLRLIYFSYDVKMKEKGDIPEGYSVSREKKERFSLILESASTNQTSMYLCASSLLGYRQYFGPGTRLTVL.

This clonotype was detected a few times. The gene calls are TRBV6-6 and TRBJ2-7; D unclear. The germline gives CDR1 MNHNY, CDR2 SVGAGI (reference sequence). V lost 4 bases and J 4 bases, leaving 11 bases between the germline ends. The CDR3 sequence is 13 residues long. The CDR3 nucleotides are TGTGCCAGCAGTTCCCCCGAAGGGTACGAGCAGTACTTC. Translation gives CASSSPEGYEQYF.

The chain recombines TRBV20-1 with TRBJ2-1; 16 bases fit TRBD2. There are 20 residues in the CDR3. J lost 3 bases, V lost 0 bases, and 11 bases had no gene match. Germline CDR1 DFQATT, CDR2 SNEGSKA (reference sequence). This CDR3 reads CSARDVGTSGGAGLYNEQFF. The DNA of the CDR3 is TGCAGTGCTAGAGATGTCGGGACTAGCGGGGGGGCAGGGCTCTACAATGAGCAGTTCTTC.

The sample holds a few counts of this clonotype. The chain couples TRBV6-5 to TRBJ1-1, with 7 bases lining up with TRBD1. The CDR3 extends over 11 amino acids. The V gene's germline CDR1 is MNHEY and CDR2 SVGAGI. V lost 7 bases and J lost 5; bases outside the gene matches: 1. The DNA for the CDR3 is TGTGCCAGCAAGACAGGGACTGAAGCTTTCTTT. Translation gives CASKTGTEAFF.